This TCR beta chain comes out of a study of cytomegalovirus exposure and HLA in healthy donors. The study's findings and limits: The Asian-associated ancestry cluster reportedly had fewer N-insertions than the approximately 630-donor mean in a later analysis. Earlier analysis found most TCR beta V segments productive about 90% or about 30% of the time.

PCR was performed using 60 Vbeta and 13 Jbeta primers. Using immunoSEQ multiplex PCR, the repertoire was profiled, and TCRdb retains in-frame clones only, with some absent. The sample has 70,000 to 100,000 clones; 55% to 75% are singletons. On this clone itself: Antigen: not known.

This clonotype was sampled from a man between 45 and 60 years old in good health and CMV-seronegative. Material for sequencing was PBMCs.

As DNA, the CDR3 is TGTGCCAGCAGCTCAGGGGAGTTTGGCTACACCTTC. It encodes CASSSGEFGYTF. V gene TRBV5-6 combines with J gene TRBJ1-2; D possibly corresponds to TRBD1 (6 bases). The CDR3 totals 12 residues. Trimming left V 3 bases short and J 7 bases short, with 10 bases between. CDR1 and CDR2 from the germline V gene are SGHDT and YYEEEE.